This T cell receptor beta chain was identified in a study of blood T cells in healthy people across ages. Germline CDR1 and CDR2: SGHVS and FNYEAQ. The length of the CDR3 is 14 residues. The V end lost 5 bases, the J end lost 7 bases, and 17 bases lay between the germline ends. Primers used in a second PCR of about 6 to 12 cycles were a sample-barcoded 5' primer and a J-beta primer mix. Using its own MiXCR run on the 5' RACE reads, TCRdb lists one record per CDR3 protein. The sample gives 800,000 to 950,000 distinct CDR3 sequences, 35% to 40% of which show up once; approximately 13% is in the top ten.

This clonotype was sampled from a man aged 18-30 years in good health. The V gene is TRBV7-6, the J gene TRBJ1-1; tentative D call: TRBD1 (5 bases). Sequenced material: blood. CDR3 region: CASSPLTAGHEAFF. The DNA of the CDR3 is TGTGCCAGCAGCCCCCTGACAGCAGGGCATGAAGCTTTCTTT.